This entry concerns a single TCR beta chain. This specimen belongs to a study of T cell changes during pregnancy in multiple sclerosis. Assay: immunoSEQ multiplex PCR; the TCRdb copy retains only in-frame clones and omits some. There are some 70,000 clones in the sample; roughly 90% occur only once, and under 0.35% lies in the top ten. CDR3 length: 11 amino acids. Trimming removed 4 bases at V and 8 bases at J, with 8 bases between. Germline loops: CDR1 SGHNT, CDR2 YENEEA. This receptor was identified in a female donor in good health, enrolled as a control in a pregnancy study. The V gene is TRBV11-3, the J gene TRBJ1-1, with D possibly being TRBD1 (5 bases). The source was CD4+ T cells from peripheral blood mononuclear cells, collected in the third trimester of pregnancy. The CDR3 spells CASSSSGEAFF. CDR3 bases: TGTGCCAGCAGCTCCTCAGGGGAAGCTTTCTTT. The full variable domain, its missing parts supplied by reference TRBV11-3 and TRBJ1-1, is EAGVVQSPRYKIIEKKQPVAFWCNPISGHNTLYWYLQNLGQGPELLIRYENEEAVDDSQLPKDRFSAERLKGVDSTLKIQPAELGDSAVYLCASSSSGEAFFGQGTRLTVV.